The source of this TCR beta chain is a study of brain T cells in children with intractable seizures. The study, taken as a whole, reports: Patients' HCMV serostatus was unknown; virus specificity rests on CDR3 similarity alone.

A remark on this clone: Its antigen is still unknown.

Assay: immunoSEQ multiplex PCR; the TCRdb copy retains only in-frame clones and omits some. The table includes roughly 80,000 clones, around nine tenths detected once. Sample: peripheral blood, taken at surgery. The origin of this receptor is a girl aged 2 to 9 with Rasmussen encephalitis and intractable seizures.

The DNA for the CDR3 is TGTGCCAGCGGGGATAGGCTAAATCAGCCCCAGCATTTT. This encodes CASGDRLNQPQHF. This rearrangement joins TRBV6-6 to TRBJ1-5; D is undetermined. The CDR3 runs to 13 residues. CDR1 MNHNY and CDR2 SVGAGI come from the germline V gene (reference sequence). Trimming cost V 8 bases and J 4 bases, with 12 bases left between them.